The source of this TCR beta chain is a study of blood T cell repertoires in COVID-19. Study-wide background: Samples taken during acute and convalescent COVID-19 were collected in the United States, Italy and Spain. PBMCs, B-cell-depleted T cells, or T cells were the source of the cDNA or gDNA that made up the material.

Authors' processing steps: Amplification with reference gene primers provided the estimates of nucleated cell counts. Clones were sequenced by immunoSEQ multiplex PCR, and TCRdb holds only the in-frame ones, with some missing. V and J calls and clone size are copied from that table; D and trimming were computed from the DNA. The sample has 150,000 to 200,000 clones; 80% to 90% are singletons. The receptor's source is a man aged 60-69 years with acute or convalescent COVID-19. The source material was peripheral blood.

The CDR3 is CATRRSGSDTQYF. The CDR3 region has the DNA TGTGCCACCAGGAGGAGTGGCTCAGATACGCAGTATTTT. The chain has TRBV13 and TRBJ2-3, with D maybe TRBD2 (5 bases). Trimming removed 10 bases from V and 4 bases from J, with 15 bases in between. The germline gives CDR1 PRHDT, CDR2 FYEKMQ (reference sequence). This CDR3 has 13 residues.